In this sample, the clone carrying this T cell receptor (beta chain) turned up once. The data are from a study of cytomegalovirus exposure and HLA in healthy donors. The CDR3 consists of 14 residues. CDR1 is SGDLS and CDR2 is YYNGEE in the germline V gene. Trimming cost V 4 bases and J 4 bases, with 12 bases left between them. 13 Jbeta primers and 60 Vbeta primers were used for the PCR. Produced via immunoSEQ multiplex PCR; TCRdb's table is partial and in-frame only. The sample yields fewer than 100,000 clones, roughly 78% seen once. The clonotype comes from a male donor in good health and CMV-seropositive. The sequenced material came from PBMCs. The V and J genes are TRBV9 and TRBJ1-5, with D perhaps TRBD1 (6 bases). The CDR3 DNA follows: TGTGCCAGCAGCACAGACCAGGGGAATCAGCCCCAGCATTTT. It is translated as CASSTDQGNQPQHF. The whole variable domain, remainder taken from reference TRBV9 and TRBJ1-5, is DSGVTQTPKHLITATGQRVTLRCSPRSGDLSVYWYQQSLDQGLQFLIQYYNGEERAKGNILERFSAQQFPDLHSELNLSSLELGDSALYFCASSTDQGNQPQHFGDGTRLSIL.